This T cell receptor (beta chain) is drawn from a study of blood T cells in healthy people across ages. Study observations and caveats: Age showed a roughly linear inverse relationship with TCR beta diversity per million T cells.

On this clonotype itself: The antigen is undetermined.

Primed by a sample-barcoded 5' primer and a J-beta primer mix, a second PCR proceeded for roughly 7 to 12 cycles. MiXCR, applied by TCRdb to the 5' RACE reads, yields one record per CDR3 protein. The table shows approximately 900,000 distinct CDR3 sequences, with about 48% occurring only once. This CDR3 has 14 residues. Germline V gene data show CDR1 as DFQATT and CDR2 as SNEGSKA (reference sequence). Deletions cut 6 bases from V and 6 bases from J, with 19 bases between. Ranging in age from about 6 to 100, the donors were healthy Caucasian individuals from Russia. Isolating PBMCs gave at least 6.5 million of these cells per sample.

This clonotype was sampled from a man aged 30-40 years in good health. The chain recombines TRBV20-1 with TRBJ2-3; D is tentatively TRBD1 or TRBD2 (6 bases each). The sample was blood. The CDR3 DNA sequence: TGCAGTGCCCGAACAGGGAGGACCTCTGATACGCAGTATTTT. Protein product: CSARTGRTSDTQYF.